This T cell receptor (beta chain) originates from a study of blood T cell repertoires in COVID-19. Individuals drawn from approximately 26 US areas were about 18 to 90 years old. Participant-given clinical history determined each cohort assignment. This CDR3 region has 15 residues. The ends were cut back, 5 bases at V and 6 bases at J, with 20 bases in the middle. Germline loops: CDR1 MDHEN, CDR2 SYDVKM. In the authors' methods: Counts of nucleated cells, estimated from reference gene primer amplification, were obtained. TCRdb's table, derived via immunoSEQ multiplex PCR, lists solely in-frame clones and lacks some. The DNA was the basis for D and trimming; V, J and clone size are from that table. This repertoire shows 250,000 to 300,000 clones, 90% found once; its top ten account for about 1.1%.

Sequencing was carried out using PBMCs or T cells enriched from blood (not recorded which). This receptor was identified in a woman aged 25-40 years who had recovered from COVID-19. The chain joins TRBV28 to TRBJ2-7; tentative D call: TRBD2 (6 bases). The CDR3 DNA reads TGTGCCAGCAGTACCTCCGGGAGTCCCCCAGGCGAGCAGTACTTC. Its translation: CASSTSGSPPGEQYF. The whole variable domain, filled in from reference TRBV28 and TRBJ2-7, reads DVKVTQSSRYLVKRTGEKVFLECVQDMDHENMFWYRQDPGLGLRLIYFSYDVKMKEKGDIPEGYSVSREKKERFSLILESASTNQTSMYLCASSTSGSPPGEQYFGPGTRLTVT.